Below are 4 T cell receptor beta chains sequenced from a single sample in a study of blood T cells in healthy people across ages. It was with a sample-barcoded 5' primer and a J-beta primer mix that a second PCR of about 7 to 12 cycles was run. TCRdb recomputed calls from the 5' RACE reads with MiXCR, one row per CDR3 protein. The sample holds roughly 1,800,000 distinct CDR3 sequences, around 50% seen once. The sample taken for sequencing was blood. These receptors were obtained from a middle-aged woman in good health.

The rearrangement uses TRBV15 and TRBJ2-7; no firm D call. Germline V CDR1 and CDR2: LNHNV, YYDKDF (reference sequence). The CDR3 contains 12 residues. The V end lost 0 bases, the J end lost 3 bases, and 3 bases lay between the germline ends. The CDR3 region is CATSRDHYEQYF. The CDR3 region has the DNA TGTGCCACCAGCAGAGACCACTACGAGCAGTACTTC. The entire variable domain, with the rest obtained from reference TRBV15 and TRBJ2-7, is as follows: DAMVIQNPRYQVTQFGKPVTLSCSQTLNHNVMYWYQQKSSQAPKLLFHYYDKDFNNEADTPDNFQSRRPNTSFCFLDIRSPGLGDTAMYLCATSRDHYEQYFGPGTRLTVT.

The V and J genes are TRBV14 and TRBJ2-5; TRBD2 aligns across 9 bases. The CDR3 sequence is 14 residues long. With V trimmed by 5 bases and J by 6 bases, 7 bases remained unmatched. CDR1 is SGHDN and CDR2 is FVKESK in the germline V gene. The CDR3 DNA sequence: TGTGCCAGCAGCGAGCGGGGGGTAGTTCAGACCCAGTACTTC. This encodes CASSERGVVQTQYF.

The chain is built from TRBV7-2 and TRBJ2-7; possibly TRBD1 for D (5 bases). CDR3 size: 13 residues. V was shortened by 1 base and J by 7 bases, with 11 bases between the two germline ends. Germline values: CDR1 SGHTA, CDR2 FQGNSA. CDR3 nucleotides: TGTGCCAGCAGCTTAGACCCAGGGATGGAGCAGTACTTC. This translates into CASSLDPGMEQYF.

This rearrangement joins TRBV7-9 to TRBJ1-2; 8 nucleotides align to TRBD1. The CDR3 length is 15 residues. V lost 6 bases and J lost 12; bases outside the gene matches: 18. Germline V gene sequence: CDR1 SEHNR, CDR2 FQNEAQ (reference sequence). The CDR3 spells CASRRASGTGSRNTF. CDR3 nucleotide sequence: TGTGCCAGCAGGCGGGCCTCCGGGACAGGAAGTCGAAACACCTTC.